The next 31 T cell receptor beta chains were all read from a single sample in a study of identical twins. One entry per CDR3 protein results from TCRdb running MiXCR on the 5' RACE reads. The sample holds roughly 690,000 distinct CDR3 sequences, around 20% seen once. These records were also assigned to another study, of T cells expressing NK-cell markers.

The sequenced sample consisted of PBMCs. The origin of the receptors is a woman in her late teens or twenties in good health.

This clonotype has just a few counts. V gene TRBV6-5 combines with J gene TRBJ2-1; 10 bases line up with TRBD1. The V gene end was trimmed by 0 bases and the J gene end by 12 bases; junction bases not matched to a gene: 5. The germline CDR1 and CDR2 sequences are MNHEY and SVGAGI. The CDR3 is made up of 14 amino acids. CDR3 loop: CASSYSGQGKGQFF. CDR3 DNA sequence: TGTGCCAGCAGTTACTCGGGACAGGGGAAAGGGCAGTTCTTC.

This chain joins TRBV4-2 and TRBJ2-3, with 10 bases lining up with TRBD1. Losses at the gene ends were 3 bases for V and 6 bases for J; bases not matched to a gene: 6. The CDR3 loop spans 15 amino acids. Looked up from germline, CDR1 is LGHNA and CDR2 is YNFKEQ. The CDR3 reads CASSQTGGAGDTQYF. DNA of the CDR3: TGTGCCAGCAGCCAGACAGGGGGCGCGGGGGATACGCAGTATTTT.

This clonotype occurred a few times. The V and J genes are TRBV10-3 and TRBJ2-5, with 8 bases identical to TRBD2. This CDR3 has 16 amino acids. Germline CDR1 ENHRY, CDR2 SYGVKD. Trimming removed 0 bases from V and 1 base from J; junction bases left unmatched: 4. The CDR3 is CAISESIAGSQETQYF. The CDR3 nucleotides are TGTGCCATCAGTGAGTCAATAGCGGGATCCCAAGAGACCCAGTACTTC.

V is TRBV6-5 and J is TRBJ2-4; D remains unclear. Trimming took off 0 bases at V and 2 bases at J, with 8 bases between the two ends. The CDR3 is 15 amino acids. Germline V gene data show CDR1 as MNHEY and CDR2 as SVGAGI. The CDR3 DNA reads as TGTGCCAGCAGTTACTCCCCCAGGTCCAAAAACATTCAGTACTTC. Protein product: CASSYSPRSKNIQYF.

This clonotype showed up just a few times. The germline gene is not matched at one end of the junction; a read error may be the cause. V is TRBV29-1 and J is TRBJ2-1; D gene unclear. CDR3 length: 11 residues. Germline CDR1 SQVTM, CDR2 ANQGSEA. The CDR3 sequence is CSVEVYNEQFF. CDR3 coding DNA: TGCAGCGTGGAAGTGTACAATGAGCAGTTCTTC.

The chain couples TRBV19 to TRBJ2-5; D remains ambiguous. Trimming took 6 bases from V and 7 from J, leaving 15 bases between them. The germline V gene has CDR1 LNHDA and CDR2 SQIVND (reference sequence). The CDR3 has 13 residues. The CDR3 nucleotides read TGTGCCAGTAGCCCGGACCCCTACGGGACCCAGTACTTC. Amino acid sequence: CASSPDPYGTQYF.

The chain uses TRBV12-3 or TRBV12-4 and TRBJ1-5; D is uncertain. Trimming stripped 3 bases from V and 11 bases from J, with 8 bases between. The CDR3 extends over 11 amino acids. Written as DNA, the CDR3 is TGTGCCAGCAGTTTTCGGGAAGCCCAGCATTTT. It is translated as CASSFREAQHF.

This clonotype showed up just a few times. The chain recombines TRBV6-6 with TRBJ2-1; D gene unclear. The CDR3 is 13 residues long. The V end was cut by 0 bases, the J end by 5 bases, with 5 bases between. In germline, CDR1 is MNHNY, CDR2 SVGAGI (reference sequence). The CDR3 sequence is CASSYSSHNEQFF. CDR3 DNA: TGTGCCAGCAGTTACTCGTCACACAATGAGCAGTTCTTC.

This clonotype was counted only a few times. The chain links TRBV5-1 to TRBJ2-2; no reliable D call. This CDR3 has 15 amino acids. The V gene lost 0 bases and the J gene lost 7 bases, with 13 bases spanning the gap. CDR1 SGHRS and CDR2 YFSETQ come from the germline V gene. The CDR3 coding sequence is TGCGCCAGCAGCTTGGAGCGATTCGTCGGCGGGGAGCTGTTTTTT. Translated, it gives CASSLERFVGGELFF. Supplemented by reference TRBV5-1 and TRBJ2-2, the full variable domain reads KAGVTQTPRYLIKTRGQQVTLSCSPISGHRSVSWYQQTPGQGLQFLFEYFSETQRNKGNFPGRFSGRQFSNSRSEMNVSTLELGDSALYLCASSLERFVGGELFFGEGSRLTVL.

This clonotype has a handful of counts. The chain couples TRBV20-1 to TRBJ1-3; TRBD1 agrees at 9 bases. The J segment lost 3 bases and the V segment lost 5 bases, leaving 2 bases of the junction unmatched. Germline assignment: CDR1 DFQATT and CDR2 SNEGSKA (reference sequence). This CDR3 region has 13 residues. The CDR3 DNA reads TGCAGTGCTGAGGACAGGGGTGGAAACACCATATATTTT. It encodes CSAEDRGGNTIYF.

This clonotype was seen a handful of times. This rearrangement joins TRBV20-1 to TRBJ2-2, with D perhaps matching TRBD1 (5 bases). V lost 2 bases, J lost 8 bases, and 9 bases lay in between. Looked up from germline, CDR1 is DFQATT and CDR2 is SNEGSKA (reference sequence). This CDR3 comprises 12 residues. The CDR3 DNA follows: TGCAGTGCTAGAACTGGGGCAGGGGAGCTGTTTTTT. It yields the protein CSARTGAGELFF.

This clonotype was picked up a small number of times. The V gene is TRBV6-1, the J gene TRBJ2-7; no firm D call. This CDR3 has 15 residues. Germline-derived CDR1 and CDR2 are MNHNS and SASEGT. Trimming took 6 bases from V and 4 from J, leaving 19 bases between them. CDR3 bases: TGTGCCAGCAGACCACTGTCGGACCCGTCTTACGAGCAGTACTTC. This codes for CASRPLSDPSYEQYF.

The CDR3 loop reads CASSVEANYEQYF. CDR3 nucleotide sequence: TGTGCCAGCAGCGTAGAGGCGAACTACGAGCAGTACTTC. V and J are TRBV9 and TRBJ2-7, with D unclear. Germline CDR1 is SGDLS and CDR2 is YYNGEE. Trimming shortened V by 0 bases and J by 3 bases, and 7 bases separated the two germline ends. CDR3 size: 13 residues.

The chain links TRBV7-2 to TRBJ2-7; no reliable D call. This CDR3 comprises 14 residues. The germline V gene encodes CDR1 SGHTA and CDR2 FQGNSA. Trimming shortened V by 3 bases and J by 0 bases, and 9 bases separated the two germline ends. The CDR3 sequence: CASSFAPSSYEQYF. The CDR3 region has the DNA TGTGCCAGCAGCTTCGCCCCTAGCTCCTACGAGCAGTACTTC.

This clonotype has just a few counts. The chain employs TRBV5-1 and TRBJ2-7; 7 nucleotides match TRBD1. Per germline, CDR1 SGHRS and CDR2 YFSETQ. The V and J ends lost 6 bases and 5 bases, in that order; junction bases with no gene match: 8. The CDR3 contains 13 residues. The CDR3 region has the DNA TGCGCCAGCACTGATAGGGGGCGAAACGAGCAGTACTTC. This sequence encodes CASTDRGRNEQYF.

This clonotype was counted ten times or more. V gene TRBV25-1 combines with J gene TRBJ2-7; 8 positions match TRBD2. Trimming took 6 bases from V and 4 from J; bases not matched to a gene: 5. The CDR3 has 13 residues. The germline gives CDR1 MGHDK, CDR2 SYGVNS. CDR3 sequence: CASSPTGGYEQYF. In nucleotides, the CDR3 is TGTGCCAGCAGCCCCACGGGAGGGTACGAGCAGTACTTC.

CDR3 in amino acids: CASSPLSMHAEAFF. The CDR3, as DNA: TGTGCCAGCTCACCACTTTCTATGCACGCTGAAGCTTTCTTT. The chain uses TRBV18 and TRBJ1-1; D is uncertain. The V gene lost 1 base and the J gene lost 6 bases, with 12 bases spanning the gap. The CDR3 contains 14 residues. Per the germline V gene, CDR1 is KGHSH and CDR2 is LQKENI.

The chain is built from TRBV29-1 and TRBJ1-1; TRBD1 aligns across 10 bases. Germline V gene lookup returns CDR1 SQVTM and CDR2 ANQGSEA. The CDR3 extends over 16 amino acids. The V segment lost 4 bases and the J segment 3 bases; nucleotides outside the gene matches: 11. Here the CDR3 DNA reads TGCAGCGTTGGACAGGGGGCCCCCTCAGCGTACACTGAAGCTTTCTTT. Translation: CSVGQGAPSAYTEAFF.

This rearrangement joins TRBV5-1 to TRBJ2-7; 7 nucleotides agree with TRBD1. The CDR3 length is 15 residues. CDR1 SGHRS and CDR2 YFSETQ come from the germline V gene. V shed 4 bases, J shed 2 bases, and the junction held 9 bases outside the gene matches. CDR3 sequence (DNA): TGCGCCAGCAGCAAACTCCGGGACAGCACCTACGAGCAGTACTTC. This translates into CASSKLRDSTYEQYF.

This clonotype was found a few times. The chain couples TRBV10-3 to TRBJ2-7; 9 nucleotides agree with TRBD2. Losses at the gene ends were 8 bases for V and 1 base for J; bases not matched to a gene: 9. Germline V lookup: CDR1 ENHRY, CDR2 SYGVKD. The CDR3 contains 15 residues. CDR3 bases: TGTGCCATCGCGTCCGGGACTAGCCTATCCTACGAGCAGTACTTC. Its translation is CAIASGTSLSYEQYF.

This clonotype appeared many times. V is TRBV5-5 and J is TRBJ2-1; D is uncertain. Trimming cost V 2 bases and J 7 bases, with 13 bases left between them. Germline V gives CDR1 SGHKS, CDR2 YYEKEE (reference sequence). This CDR3 is built from 14 residues. CDR3 nucleotide sequence: TGTGCCAGCAGCTTACGCGGAGTCGGTAATGAGCAGTTCTTC. It codes for CASSLRGVGNEQFF.

This clonotype has a handful of counts. V and J are TRBV6-1 and TRBJ1-2, with D perhaps matching TRBD1 (6 bases). Germline V gene lookup returns CDR1 MNHNS and CDR2 SASEGT. The CDR3 loop spans 14 amino acids. V lost 8 bases and J 4 bases, leaving 17 bases between the germline ends. CDR3 region: CASGTQGGSYGYTF. In nucleotides, the CDR3 is TGTGCCAGCGGGACACAGGGAGGCTCCTATGGCTACACCTTC.

This clonotype was counted only a few times. V and J are TRBV12-3 or TRBV12-4 and TRBJ2-1; weak D call: TRBD1 (5 bases). The V end lost 1 base, the J end lost 15 bases, and 16 bases lay between the germline ends. CDR3 size: 13 residues. CDR3 bases: TGTGCCAGCAGTTTAGAATCAGGGTCGGGCTCGTTCTTC. It specifies CASSLESGSGSFF.

A few counts support this clonotype. This sequence joins TRBV27 and TRBJ2-7, with 12 nucleotides matching TRBD2. V lost 5 bases to trimming and J lost 0 bases; unmatched junction nucleotides: 8. The germline V gene has CDR1 MNHEY and CDR2 SMNVEV (reference sequence). This CDR3 is built from 17 residues. The DNA of the CDR3 is TGTGCCAGCAGTACGGGACTAGCGGGCCGAAGCTCCTACGAGCAGTACTTC. Translation: CASSTGLAGRSSYEQYF.

This clonotype was seen a handful of times. V and J are TRBV19 and TRBJ2-3, with 12 nucleotides matching TRBD2. The CDR3 spans 15 residues. Germline V lookup: CDR1 LNHDA, CDR2 SQIVND (reference sequence). V was clipped by 7 bases and J by 4 bases; unmatched bases: 6. CDR3 DNA sequence: TGTGCCAGTACTACGACTAGCGGGGGTGCAGATACGCAGTATTTT. Its protein is CASTTTSGGADTQYF.

The chain couples TRBV5-1 to TRBJ2-4, with D perhaps matching TRBD1 or TRBD2 (5 bases each). CDR3 length equals 16 residues. Deletions cut 0 bases from V and 0 bases from J, with 10 bases between. Germline CDR1 and CDR2: SGHRS and YFSETQ. The chain's CDR3 is CASSLAGAPAKNIQYF. The CDR3 nucleotides are TGCGCCAGCAGCTTGGCCGGGGCCCCAGCCAAAAACATTCAGTACTTC.

The sample holds a few counts of this clonotype. This chain connects TRBV20-1 to TRBJ2-1; the match to TRBD2 covers 10 bases. The CDR3 loop spans 15 amino acids. The J segment lost 6 bases and the V segment lost 6 bases, leaving 11 bases of the junction unmatched. The germline V gene encodes CDR1 DFQATT and CDR2 SNEGSKA (reference sequence). The CDR3 DNA reads TGCAGTGCCAGGCGGGTAGCGGGAGGATCCAATGAGCAGTTCTTC. This encodes CSARRVAGGSNEQFF.

This clonotype was seen a few times. This sequence joins TRBV7-6 and TRBJ1-1, with D maybe TRBD1 (6 bases). The CDR3 totals 19 residues. Germline V gene data show CDR1 as SGHVS and CDR2 as FNYEAQ. Between the trimmed V and J ends, which lost 6 bases and 11 bases, there was a span of 37 bases. For the CDR3, the DNA is TGTGCCAGCAGTTTCACGATCAACAGGGCGAGTAGAGAGATTGTGGGTGCTTTCTTT. Encoded protein: CASSFTINRASREIVGAFF. The full variable domain, with the rest looked up from reference TRBV7-6 and TRBJ1-1, is GAGVSQSPRYKVTKRGQDVALRCDPISGHVSLYWYRQALGQGPEFLTYFNYEAQQDKSGLPNDRFSAERPEGSISTLTIQRTEQRDSAMYRCASSFTINRASREIVGAFFGQGTRLTVV.

J is TRBJ2-2 and V is TRBV12-3 or TRBV12-4; D might be TRBD2 (6 bases). The V and J ends lost 3 bases and 6 bases respectively, with 20 bases between them. The CDR3 runs 17 residues. CDR3 DNA sequence: TGTGCCAGCAGTTTCAAAGGCGCGGGGACGATCTCCGGGGAGCTGTTTTTT. As protein: CASSFKGAGTISGELFF.

This chain joins TRBV9 and TRBJ2-1; no definite D call. Between the trimmed V and J ends, which lost 2 bases and 15 bases, there was a span of 15 bases. Germline CDR1 SGDLS, CDR2 YYNGEE. The CDR3 runs to 12 residues. The CDR3 sequence: CASSVFGAVLFF. The CDR3 DNA reads TGTGCCAGCAGCGTTTTCGGAGCAGTTCTGTTCTTC.

This chain uses TRBV20-1 with TRBJ2-1; D gene ambiguous. Trimming stripped 1 base from V and 0 bases from J, with 10 bases between. CDR3 size: 15 residues. The germline V gene encodes CDR1 DFQATT and CDR2 SNEGSKA (reference sequence). The CDR3, as DNA: TGCAGTGCTAGAGGATTCAGTAGCTCCTACAATGAGCAGTTCTTC. It yields the protein CSARGFSSSYNEQFF.